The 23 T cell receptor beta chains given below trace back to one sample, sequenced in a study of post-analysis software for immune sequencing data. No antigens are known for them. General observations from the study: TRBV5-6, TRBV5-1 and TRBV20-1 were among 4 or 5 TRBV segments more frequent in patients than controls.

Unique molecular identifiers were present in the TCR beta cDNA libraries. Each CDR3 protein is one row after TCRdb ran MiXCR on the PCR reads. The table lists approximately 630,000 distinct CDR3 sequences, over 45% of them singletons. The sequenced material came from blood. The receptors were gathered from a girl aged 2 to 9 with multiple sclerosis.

The CDR3 protein is CASSLGGGTSGRYSYNEQFF. CDR3 bases: TGTGCCAGCAGCTTAGGGGGCGGGACTAGCGGGAGATACTCCTACAATGAGCAGTTCTTC. The chain joins TRBV7-9 to TRBJ2-1; 14 positions agree with TRBD2. The germline gives CDR1 SEHNR, CDR2 FQNEAQ (reference sequence). Trimming took 1 base from V and 0 from J; bases not matched to a gene: 8. This CDR3 contains 20 residues.

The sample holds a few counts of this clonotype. CDR3 nucleotide sequence: TGTGCCAGCAGTTCAGCGGGAGGGCCTGGCAATGAGCAGTTCTTC. This encodes CASSSAGGPGNEQFF. The chain recombines TRBV12-3 or TRBV12-4 with TRBJ2-1; 10 bases are shared with TRBD2. This CDR3 comprises 15 residues. V shed 4 bases, J shed 6 bases, and the junction held 6 bases outside the gene matches.

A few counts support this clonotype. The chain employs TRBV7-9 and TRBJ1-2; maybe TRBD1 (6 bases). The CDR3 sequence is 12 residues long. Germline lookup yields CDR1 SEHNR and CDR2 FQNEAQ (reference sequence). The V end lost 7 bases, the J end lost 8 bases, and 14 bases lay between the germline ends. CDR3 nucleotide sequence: TGTGCCAGCATGCCCTCACAGGGAGGCTACACCTTC. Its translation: CASMPSQGGYTF.

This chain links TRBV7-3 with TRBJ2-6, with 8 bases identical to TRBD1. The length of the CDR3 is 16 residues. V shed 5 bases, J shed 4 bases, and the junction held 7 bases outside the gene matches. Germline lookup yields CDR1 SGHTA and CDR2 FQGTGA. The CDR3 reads CASSPWTGSGANVLTF. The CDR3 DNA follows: TGTGCCAGCAGCCCTTGGACAGGGTCCGGGGCCAACGTCCTGACTTTC.

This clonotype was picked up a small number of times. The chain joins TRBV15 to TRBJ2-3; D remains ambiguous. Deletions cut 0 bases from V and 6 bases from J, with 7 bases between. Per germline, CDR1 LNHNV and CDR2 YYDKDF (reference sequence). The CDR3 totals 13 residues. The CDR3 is CATSRDLSDTQYF. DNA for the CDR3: TGTGCCACCAGCAGAGATTTATCCGATACGCAGTATTTT.

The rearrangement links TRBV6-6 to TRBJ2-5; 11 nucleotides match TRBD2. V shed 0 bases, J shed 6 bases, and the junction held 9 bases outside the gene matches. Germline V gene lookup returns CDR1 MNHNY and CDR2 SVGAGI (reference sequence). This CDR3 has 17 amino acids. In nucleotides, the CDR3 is TGTGCCAGCAGTTACTCGGCGGGACTAGCGGAGAGAAAGACCCAGTACTTC. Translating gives CASSYSAGLAERKTQYF.

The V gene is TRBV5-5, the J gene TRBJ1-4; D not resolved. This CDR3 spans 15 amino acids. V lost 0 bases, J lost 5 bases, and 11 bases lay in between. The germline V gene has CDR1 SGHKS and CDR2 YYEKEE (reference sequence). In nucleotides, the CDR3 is TGTGCCAGCAGCTTGGGAGGGCTCTTCAATGAAAAACTGTTTTTT. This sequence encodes CASSLGGLFNEKLFF.

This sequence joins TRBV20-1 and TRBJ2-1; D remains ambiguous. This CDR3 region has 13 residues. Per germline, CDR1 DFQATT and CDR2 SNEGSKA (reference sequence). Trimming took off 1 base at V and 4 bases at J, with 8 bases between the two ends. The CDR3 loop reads CSARAPGYNEQFF. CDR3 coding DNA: TGCAGTGCTAGAGCGCCCGGATACAATGAGCAGTTCTTC.

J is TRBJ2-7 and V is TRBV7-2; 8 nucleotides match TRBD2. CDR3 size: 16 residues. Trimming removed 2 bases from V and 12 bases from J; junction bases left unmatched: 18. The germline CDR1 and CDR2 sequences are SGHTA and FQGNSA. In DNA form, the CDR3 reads TGTGCCAGCAGCTTAACCGCGGGGGCCTCAGCGGGGGTTCGGTACTTC. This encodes CASSLTAGASAGVRYF.

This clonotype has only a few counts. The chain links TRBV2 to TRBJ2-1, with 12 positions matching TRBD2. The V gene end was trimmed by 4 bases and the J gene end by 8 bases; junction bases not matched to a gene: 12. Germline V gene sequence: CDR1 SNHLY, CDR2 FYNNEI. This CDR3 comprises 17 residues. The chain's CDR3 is CASSGAGASGRADEQFF. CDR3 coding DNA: TGTGCCAGCAGTGGCGCAGGGGCTAGCGGGAGGGCCGATGAGCAGTTCTTC.

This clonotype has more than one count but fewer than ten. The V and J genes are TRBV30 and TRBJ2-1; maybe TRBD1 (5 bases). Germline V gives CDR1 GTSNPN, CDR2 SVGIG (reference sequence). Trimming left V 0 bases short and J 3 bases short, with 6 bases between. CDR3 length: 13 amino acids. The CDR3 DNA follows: TGTGCCTGGAGTGTACAGGTCTACAATGAGCAGTTCTTC. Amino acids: CAWSVQVYNEQFF.

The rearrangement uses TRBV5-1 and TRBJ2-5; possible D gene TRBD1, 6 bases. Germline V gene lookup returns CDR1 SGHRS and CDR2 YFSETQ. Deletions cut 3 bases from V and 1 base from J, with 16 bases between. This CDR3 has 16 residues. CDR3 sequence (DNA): TGCGCCAGCAGCTCGCAACCGACAGGCTTCCAAGAGACCCAGTACTTC. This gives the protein CASSSQPTGFQETQYF.

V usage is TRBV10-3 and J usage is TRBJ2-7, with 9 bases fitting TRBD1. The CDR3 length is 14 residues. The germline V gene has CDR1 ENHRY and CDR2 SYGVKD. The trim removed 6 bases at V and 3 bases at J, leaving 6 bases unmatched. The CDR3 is CAISRDRDFYEQYF. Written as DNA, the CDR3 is TGTGCCATCAGCCGGGACAGGGACTTCTACGAGCAGTACTTC.

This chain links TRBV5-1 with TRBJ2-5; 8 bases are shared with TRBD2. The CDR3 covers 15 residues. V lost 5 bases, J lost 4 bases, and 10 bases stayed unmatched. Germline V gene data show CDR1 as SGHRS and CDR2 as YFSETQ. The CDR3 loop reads CASRLAAHLGETQYF. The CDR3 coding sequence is TGCGCCAGCAGACTAGCGGCGCACCTAGGAGAGACCCAGTACTTC.

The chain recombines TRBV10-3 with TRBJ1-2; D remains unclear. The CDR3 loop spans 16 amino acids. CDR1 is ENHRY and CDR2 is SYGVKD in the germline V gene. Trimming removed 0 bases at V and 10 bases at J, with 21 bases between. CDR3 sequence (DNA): TGTGCCATCAGTGAGTCGCCGGGCTCAGGAAGCGGCATCTACACCTTC. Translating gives CAISESPGSGSGIYTF.

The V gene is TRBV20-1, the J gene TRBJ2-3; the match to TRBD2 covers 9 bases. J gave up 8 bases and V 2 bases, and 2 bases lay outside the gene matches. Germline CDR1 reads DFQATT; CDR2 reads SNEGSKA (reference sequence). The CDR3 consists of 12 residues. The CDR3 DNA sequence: TGCAGTGCTAGATCTAGCGGGGCTACGCAGTATTTT. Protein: CSARSSGATQYF.

This CDR3 is CASSANVWGAQSTDTQYF. The CDR3, as DNA: TGCGCCAGCAGCGCTAACGTTTGGGGGGCCCAGAGCACAGATACGCAGTATTTT. V and J are TRBV5-1 and TRBJ2-3; tentatively, D is TRBD1 or TRBD2 (6 bases each). The CDR3 is made up of 18 amino acids. CDR1 SGHRS and CDR2 YFSETQ come from the germline V gene. Trimming removed 4 bases at V and 0 bases at J, with 21 bases between.

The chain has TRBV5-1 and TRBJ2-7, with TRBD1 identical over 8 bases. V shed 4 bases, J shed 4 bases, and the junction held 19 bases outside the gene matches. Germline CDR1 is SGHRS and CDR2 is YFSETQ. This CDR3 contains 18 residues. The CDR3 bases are TGCGCCAGCAGCGGGAACAACGACAGGGGCCGACGGGGTTACGAGCAGTACTTC. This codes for CASSGNNDRGRRGYEQYF. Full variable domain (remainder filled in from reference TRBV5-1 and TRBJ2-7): KAGVTQTPRYLIKTRGQQVTLSCSPISGHRSVSWYQQTPGQGLQFLFEYFSETQRNKGNFPGRFSGRQFSNSRSEMNVSTLELGDSALYLCASSGNNDRGRRGYEQYFGPGTRLTVT.

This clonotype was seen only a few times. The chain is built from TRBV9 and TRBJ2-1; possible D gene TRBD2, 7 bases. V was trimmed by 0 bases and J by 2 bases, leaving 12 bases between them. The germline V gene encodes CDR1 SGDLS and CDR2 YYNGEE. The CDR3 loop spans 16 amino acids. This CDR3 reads CASSVGIGGPYNEQFF. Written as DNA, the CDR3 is TGTGCCAGCAGCGTAGGAATCGGGGGGCCCTACAATGAGCAGTTCTTC.

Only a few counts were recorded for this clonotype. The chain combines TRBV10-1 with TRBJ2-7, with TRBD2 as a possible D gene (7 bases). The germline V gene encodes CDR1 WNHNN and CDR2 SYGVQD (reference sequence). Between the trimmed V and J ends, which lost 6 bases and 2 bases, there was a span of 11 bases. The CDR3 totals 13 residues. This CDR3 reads CASRAGAAYEQYF. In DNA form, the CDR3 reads TGCGCCAGCAGGGCGGGGGCTGCCTACGAGCAGTACTTC.

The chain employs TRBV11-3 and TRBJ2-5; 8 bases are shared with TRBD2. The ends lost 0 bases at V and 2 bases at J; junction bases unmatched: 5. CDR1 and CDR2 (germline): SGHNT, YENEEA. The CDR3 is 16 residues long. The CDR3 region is CASSLEERGGQETQYF. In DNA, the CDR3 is TGTGCCAGCAGCTTAGAGGAACGGGGGGGACAAGAGACCCAGTACTTC.

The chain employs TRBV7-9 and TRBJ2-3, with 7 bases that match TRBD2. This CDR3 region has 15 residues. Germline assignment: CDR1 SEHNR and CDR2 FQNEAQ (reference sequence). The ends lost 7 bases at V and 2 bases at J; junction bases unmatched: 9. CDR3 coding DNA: TGTGCCAGCACCGGAATGGCGGGGGTCACAGATACGCAGTATTTT. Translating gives CASTGMAGVTDTQYF.

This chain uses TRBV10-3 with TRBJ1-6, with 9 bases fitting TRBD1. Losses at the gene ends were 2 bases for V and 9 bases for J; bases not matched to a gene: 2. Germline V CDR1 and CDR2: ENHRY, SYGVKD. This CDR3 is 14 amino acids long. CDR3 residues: CAISEEDRGSPLHF. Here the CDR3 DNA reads TGTGCCATCAGTGAGGAGGACAGGGGTTCACCCCTCCACTTT.